Here is one TCR beta chain with its context. What it binds is not known. The assay was carried out at the deep level. Generated by immunoSEQ multiplex PCR, the TCRdb table keeps only in-frame clones and is missing some. The table lists some 2,100,000 clones, roughly 91% of them singletons, with 1.5% to 2% in the top ten. CD45RO-negative, CCR7-positively selected cells formed the naive CD8 fraction, excluding terminally differentiated effector memory CD45RA+ cells. These data originate in a study of shared clonotypes between healthy human individuals. Trimming stripped 5 bases from V and 5 bases from J, with 18 bases between. CDR1 and CDR2 from the germline V gene are SGHRS and YFSETQ. The CDR3 is made up of 15 amino acids. General study points: When compared with the clonotypes that were shared by all four sorted-subset donors, the non-shared clonotypes turned out to have lower generation probabilities. For naive CD4 cells, roughly 4.8% of clonotypes were shared across a few donors. Apart from blood, nothing was sampled; tissue repertoires likely differ.

Sequencing was carried out using naive CD8+ T cells from PBMCs. The chain uses TRBV5-1 and TRBJ2-3; a possible D gene is TRBD2 (5 bases). The receptor's source is a man between 18 and 35 years old in good health. Some clones in this sample may be carry-over from other donors' samples. In DNA, the CDR3 is TGCGCCAGCAGTGGGCGAAGGCTCGCGGGAGATACGCAGTATTTT. Translated: CASSGRRLAGDTQYF.